This TCR beta chain stems from a study of T-cell memory formation after mild COVID-19. One entry per CDR3 protein, called by TCRdb with MiXCR from the 5' RACE reads. The data show under 350,000 distinct CDR3 sequences, with around 16% seen just once and 20% to 25% held by the top ten. The germline V gene has CDR1 SGHKS and CDR2 YYEKEE (reference sequence). V was clipped by 7 bases and J by 1 base, with 11 bases between them. The CDR3 loop spans 13 amino acids. This clonotype originated in a man in his late teens or twenties who had mild COVID-19 (a few samples of this study predate the infection). Cell type and time point are not known. The chain couples TRBV5-5 to TRBJ2-5; D remains ambiguous. The sequenced sample consisted of PBMCs or a T cell subset sorted from them (not recorded which). The CDR3 DNA is TGTGCCAGCGTCCAAAGGGCCCAAGAGACCCAGTACTTC. This sequence encodes CASVQRAQETQYF.